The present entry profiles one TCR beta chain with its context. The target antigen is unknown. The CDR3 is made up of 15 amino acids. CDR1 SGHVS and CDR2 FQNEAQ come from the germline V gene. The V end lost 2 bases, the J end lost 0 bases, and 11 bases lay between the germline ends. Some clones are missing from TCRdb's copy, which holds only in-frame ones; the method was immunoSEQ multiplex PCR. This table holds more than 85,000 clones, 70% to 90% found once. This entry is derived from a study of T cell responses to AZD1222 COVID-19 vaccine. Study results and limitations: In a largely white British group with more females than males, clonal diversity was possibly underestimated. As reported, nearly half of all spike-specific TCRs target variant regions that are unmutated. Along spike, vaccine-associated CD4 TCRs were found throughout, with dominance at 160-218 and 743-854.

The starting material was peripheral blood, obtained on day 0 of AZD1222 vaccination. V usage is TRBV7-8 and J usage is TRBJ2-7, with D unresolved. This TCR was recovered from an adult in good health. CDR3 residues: CASSLLYSSSYEQYF. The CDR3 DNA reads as TGTGCCAGCAGCTTATTGTACAGTTCCTCCTACGAGCAGTACTTC.